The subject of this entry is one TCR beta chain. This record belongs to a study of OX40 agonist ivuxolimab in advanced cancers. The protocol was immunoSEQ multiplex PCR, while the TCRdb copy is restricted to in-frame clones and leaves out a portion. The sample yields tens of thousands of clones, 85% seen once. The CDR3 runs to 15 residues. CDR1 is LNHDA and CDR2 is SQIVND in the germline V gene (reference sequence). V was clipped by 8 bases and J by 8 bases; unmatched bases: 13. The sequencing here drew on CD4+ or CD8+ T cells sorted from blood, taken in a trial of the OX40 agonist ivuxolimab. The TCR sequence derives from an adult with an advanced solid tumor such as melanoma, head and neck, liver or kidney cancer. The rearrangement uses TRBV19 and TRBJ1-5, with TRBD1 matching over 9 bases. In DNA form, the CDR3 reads TGTGCCAGTCGGACAGGGGCGTTCTGGACGGAGCCCCAGCATTTT. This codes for CASRTGAFWTEPQHF.